Described below is a single TCR beta chain sequence and its context. The source of the sample is a study of shared T cell receptors in the human thymus. Sequencing was performed with immunoSEQ multiplex PCR; in TCRdb, only in-frame clones are kept and a portion is missing. In the table there are more than 300,000 clones, 85% to 95% of which are singletons. V shed 1 base, J shed 4 bases, and the junction held 9 bases outside the gene matches. Germline CDR1 and CDR2: SGHAT and FQNNGV. The CDR3 is made up of 16 amino acids. Sequenced input: thymocytes. This sequence originates from a human donor. V usage is TRBV11-2 and J usage is TRBJ2-7; 8 bases agree with TRBD2. The CDR3 DNA is TGTGCCAGCAGCTTAGCCCTTTTGGCGGGGGGTTACGAGCAGTACTTC. This translates into CASSLALLAGGYEQYF.